Listed below are T cell receptor beta chains from one sample, sequenced in a study of cytotoxic CD8 clonotypes in ibrutinib-treated CLL. Sequenced by immunoSEQ multiplex PCR; TCRdb stores in-frame clones only, minus some. The data hold about 140,000 clones, with roughly 80% observed a single time. The source was PBMCs, collected after 12 months of ibrutinib treatment. The receptors originated from a human donor with chronic lymphocytic leukemia. CDR3s include the opening cysteine and the closing phenylalanine or tryptophan. A D gene is named only where the DNA matches it firmly. The size entry is marked missing in some rows and otherwise reads once, few, many or a size class.

j_call cdr3_length v_call d_call clone_size cdr3_aa cdr3_nt
TRBJ2-7 14 TRBV9 TRBD1 . CASSVRGFGYEQYF TGTGCCAGCAGTGTCAGGGGGTTCGGCTACGAGCAGTACTTC
TRBJ2-5 15 TRBV7-9 TRBD2 . CASSLAAAGEETQYF TGTGCCAGCAGCTTAGCAGCAGCGGGAGAAGAGACCCAGTACTTC
TRBJ1-2 15 TRBV7-9 . . CASAELAGGFYGYTF TGTGCCAGCGCGGAACTGGCTGGGGGCTTCTATGGCTACACCTTC
TRBJ2-7 13 TRBV7-9 . . CASSPTSSYEQYF TGTGCCAGCAGCCCAACTTCAAGTTACGAGCAGTACTTC
TRBJ2-3 14 TRBV25-1 TRBD1 . CASSETGDLVGQYF TGTGCCAGCAGTGAAACAGGGGATTTAGTCGGGCAGTATTTT
TRBJ2-7 15 TRBV5-1 TRBD1 . CASSARDRGSYEQYF TGCGCCAGCAGCGCCCGGGACAGGGGCTCCTACGAGCAGTACTTC
TRBJ1-2 12 TRBV10-3 TRBD1 few CASGTQGIGYTF TGTGCCAGCGGGACACAGGGGATCGGCTACACCTTC
TRBJ1-5 14 TRBV7-2 TRBD1 . CASSLGQGGQPQHF TGTGCCAGCAGCTTGGGACAGGGCGGTCAGCCCCAGCATTTT
TRBJ2-3 15 TRBV27 . . CASSTWGGPTDTQYF TGTGCCAGCAGTACCTGGGGGGGCCCCACAGATACGCAGTATTTT
TRBJ1-5 15 TRBV7-2 . many CASSLARGGNQPQHF TGTGCCAGCAGCTTAGCCAGGGGTGGGAATCAGCCCCAGCATTTT
TRBJ1-6 13 TRBV29-1 . once CSVGEGHNSPLHF TGCAGCGTTGGCGAGGGACACAATTCACCCCTCCACTTT
TRBJ2-2 12 TRBV7-3 . few CASSPNTGELFF TGTGCCAGCAGCCCGAACACCGGGGAGCTGTTTTTT
TRBJ1-5 13 TRBV18 . . CASSPQADQPQHF TGTGCCAGCTCACCCCAAGCAGATCAGCCCCAGCATTTT
TRBJ1-1 14 TRBV2 . . CASSEARTNTEAFF TGTGCCAGCAGTGAAGCGAGGACAAACACTGAAGCTTTCTTT
TRBJ1-5 15 TRBV18 . . CASSRGTDHNQPQHF TGTGCCAGCTCACGAGGGACGGACCACAATCAGCCCCAGCATTTT
TRBJ2-7 17 TRBV28 . once CASSLFHGTENSYEQYF TGTGCCAGCAGTTTATTCCACGGGACGGAAAACTCCTACGAGCAGTACTTC
TRBJ2-1 15 TRBV9 TRBD1 . CASSVGQGGGNEQFF TGTGCCAGCAGCGTAGGACAGGGGGGAGGTAATGAGCAGTTCTTC
TRBJ2-1 14 TRBV6-5 . . CASSSPYFGTEQFF TGTGCCAGCAGTTCCCCATATTTCGGGACAGAGCAGTTCTTC
TRBJ2-7 12 TRBV5-1 . . CASSRESYEQYF TGCGCCAGCAGCCGTGAGTCCTACGAGCAGTACTTC
TRBJ1-5 13 TRBV10-3 . few CAISVGSNQPQHF TGTGCCATCAGTGTCGGGAGCAATCAGCCCCAGCATTTT
TRBJ1-1 16 TRBV9 TRBD1 . CASSVGSGQKNTEAFF TGTGCCAGCAGCGTAGGATCGGGACAGAAAAACACTGAAGCTTTCTTT
TRBJ2-5 14 TRBV28 . . CASSFLSGRETQYF TGTGCCAGCAGTTTCCTCTCGGGGCGTGAGACCCAGTACTTC
TRBJ2-3 15 TRBV7-9 . . CASSPSGLNTDTQYF TGTGCCAGCAGCCCGAGCGGACTCAACACAGATACGCAGTATTTT
TRBJ1-4 15 TRBV4-1 . . CASSLIGGVNEKLFF TGCGCCAGCAGCCTAATAGGGGGGGTTAACGAAAAACTGTTTTTT
TRBJ1-2 15 TRBV4-1 . . CASSQEDWDTYGYTF TGCGCCAGCAGCCAAGAGGACTGGGACACCTATGGCTACACCTTC
TRBJ1-4 15 TRBV19 TRBD1 . CASSILGTVNEKLFF TGTGCCAGTAGTATACTCGGGACAGTTAATGAAAAACTGTTTTTT
TRBJ2-1 16 TRBV7-3 TRBD2 . CASSSLVERGYNEQFF TGTGCCAGCAGCTCCTTGGTGGAGCGGGGATACAATGAGCAGTTCTTC
TRBJ2-1 16 TRBV28 TRBD1 . CASSFLVQGVKNEQFF TGTGCCAGCAGTTTCCTGGTACAGGGGGTAAAAAATGAGCAGTTCTTC
TRBJ1-4 15 TRBV18 . . CASHLNSATNEKLFF TGTGCCAGCCATCTAAACTCTGCAACTAATGAAAAACTGTTTTTT
TRBJ2-7 15 TRBV7-3 TRBD1 . CASSPTPGGAYEQYF TGTGCCAGCAGCCCAACCCCAGGGGGCGCGTACGAGCAGTACTTC
TRBJ1-3 14 TRBV13 . . CASRDTHSGNTIYF TGTGCCAGCCGGGACACCCACTCTGGAAACACCATATATTTT
TRBJ2-5 16 TRBV7-8 . . CASSPGGGHLGETQYF TGTGCCAGCAGCCCAGGGGGGGGACACCTAGGCGAGACCCAGTACTTC
TRBJ2-3 13 TRBV18 . . CASSPQGRDTQYF TGTGCCAGCTCACCCCAGGGGCGGGATACGCAGTATTTT
TRBJ1-5 23 TRBV5-1 . . CASSLDHPRRRSRRSDSNQPQHF TGCGCCAGCAGCTTGGACCACCCCAGGAGGCGGTCCAGGCGGTCGGATAGCAATCAGCCCCAGCATTTT
TRBJ2-3 15 TRBV4-3 . . CASSQGTGWLNTQYF TGCGCCAGCAGCCAAGGAACAGGGTGGCTGAATACGCAGTATTTT
TRBJ1-1 14 TRBV13 . . CASSLRDKNTEAFF TGTGCCAGCAGCCTCCGGGACAAGAACACTGAAGCTTTCTTT
TRBJ1-2 14 TRBV11-1 . . CASSLEPTFPGYTF TGTGCCAGCAGCTTAGAACCGACCTTCCCTGGCTACACCTTC
TRBJ1-2 14 TRBV7-9 TRBD1 . CASSQNRDRDGYTF TGTGCCAGCAGCCAAAACCGGGACAGGGATGGCTACACCTTC
TRBJ2-5 15 TRBV4-1 TRBD2 . CASSQPGGGQETQYF TGCGCCAGCAGCCAGCCGGGCGGGGGGCAAGAGACCCAGTACTTC
TRBJ2-7 16 TRBV2 TRBD1 . CASSERDRGTSYEQYF TGTGCCAGCAGTGAAAGGGACAGGGGGACCTCCTACGAGCAGTACTTC
TRBJ1-3 16 TRBV10-3 . . CAISAFQDNSGNTIYF TGTGCCATCAGTGCGTTCCAAGACAACTCTGGAAACACCATATATTTT
TRBJ2-1 14 TRBV18 . . CASSRQSSYNEQFF TGTGCCAGCTCACGACAATCGTCCTACAATGAGCAGTTCTTC
TRBJ2-3 16 TRBV7-2 . few CASSLGWAGSTDTQYF TGTGCCAGCAGCTTAGGGTGGGCAGGTAGCACAGATACGCAGTATTTT
TRBJ1-1 15 TRBV6-5 . . CASSYSRVVNTEAFF TGTGCCAGCAGTTACTCGAGGGTCGTGAACACTGAAGCTTTCTTT
TRBJ1-5 16 TRBV19 . . CASSIDLLGFNQPQHF TGTGCCAGTAGTATAGATCTTTTAGGGTTCAATCAGCCCCAGCATTTT
TRBJ2-5 14 TRBV28 TRBD1 . CASSYTGGRETQYF TGTGCCAGCAGTTATACAGGGGGCCGGGAGACCCAGTACTTC
TRBJ1-6 14 TRBV28 . . CASSGGYSNSPLHF TGTGCCAGCAGTGGGGGTTATTCAAATTCACCCCTCCACTTT
TRBJ2-2 16 TRBV2 . . CASRDPRDPMAGELFF TGTGCCAGCAGAGATCCAAGGGACCCGATGGCCGGGGAGCTGTTTTTT
TRBJ1-1 12 TRBV18 . few CASSPGAGEAFF TGTGCCAGCTCACCAGGGGCGGGTGAAGCTTTCTTT